This T cell receptor (beta chain) was documented in a study of regulatory T cells in long-lasting Graves disease. About the study: Disease was considered persistent Graves' disease after over 5 years of antithyroid drugs (with positive TSH receptor antibodies). General study results and limits: Reduced TCR diversity was observed in persistent Graves' patients versus newly diagnosed patients. Among samples with persistent disease, TRBV28, TRBJ1-2 and TRBJ2-5 were favored.

The sample holds many counts of this clonotype. The antigen is unknown. The V gene lost 4 bases and the J gene lost 3 bases, with 22 bases spanning the gap. This CDR3 region has 18 residues. Germline CDR1 MDHEN, CDR2 SYDVKM. Assembly of TCR beta libraries relied on iRepertoire HTBI primers together with Arm-PCR of CDR3 regions. TCRdb re-derived calls from the multiplex PCR reads in MiXCR, one entry per CDR3 protein. The sample comprises roughly 490,000 distinct CDR3 sequences, about 20% of which are singletons, and approximately 14% rests with the top ten. The time point was: persistent/refractory GD, antithyroid drugs over 5 years with positive TRAb. There was RNA extracted from PBMCs, and the TCR library was made from it.

This material consisted of peripheral blood mononuclear cells (PBMCs), taken when the disease was refractory, from a patient treated with antithyroid drugs. This receptor was taken from a female donor with Graves disease. The chain couples TRBV28 to TRBJ2-4, with D tentatively TRBD1 or TRBD2 (5 bases each). CDR3 coding DNA: TGTGCCAGCAGTTCCTCAGGGAGAGGGGTTCTGGGCAAAAACATTCAGTACTTC. This gives the protein CASSSSGRGVLGKNIQYF.